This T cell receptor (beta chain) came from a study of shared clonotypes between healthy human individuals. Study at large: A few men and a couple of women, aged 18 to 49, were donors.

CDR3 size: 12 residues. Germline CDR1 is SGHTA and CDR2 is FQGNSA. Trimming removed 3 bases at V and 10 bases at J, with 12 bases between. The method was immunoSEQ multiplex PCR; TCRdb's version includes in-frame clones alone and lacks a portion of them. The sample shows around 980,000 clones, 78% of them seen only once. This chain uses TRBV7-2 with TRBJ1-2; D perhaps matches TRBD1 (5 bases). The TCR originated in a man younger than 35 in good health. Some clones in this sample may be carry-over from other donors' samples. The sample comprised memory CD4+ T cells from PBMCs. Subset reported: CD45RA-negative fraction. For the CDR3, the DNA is TGTGCCAGCAGCTTTCCAGGGAGATACTACACCTTC. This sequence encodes CASSFPGRYYTF. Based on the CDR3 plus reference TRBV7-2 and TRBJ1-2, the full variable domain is GAGVSQSPSNKVTEKGKDVELRCDPISGHTALYWYRQSLGQGLEFLIYFQGNSAPDKSGLPSDRFSAERTGGSVSTLTIQRTQQEDSAVYLCASSFPGRYYTFGSGTRLTVV.